This T cell receptor beta chain was obtained from a study of blood T cell repertoires in COVID-19. Looking at the study overall: Researchers got acute and convalescent COVID-19 samples from the United States, Italy and Spain. In each case, the material was cDNA or gDNA derived from T cells, B-cell-depleted T cells, or PBMCs.

The sample holds one count of this clone. Germline trimming cut 2 bases from V and 4 bases from J; bases unmatched to any gene: 8. The CDR3 extends over 16 amino acids. Germline V gene data show CDR1 as MNHNS and CDR2 as SASEGT. Per the original data handling: Reference gene primer amplification gave estimated nucleated cell counts. The repertoire was sequenced with immunoSEQ multiplex PCR; TCRdb's copy has only in-frame clones and lacks some. The DNA was the basis for D and trimming; V, J and clone size are from that table. This table has over 50,000 clones, about 90% appearing once. The source is a man aged 55 to 69 with acute or convalescent COVID-19. V usage is TRBV6-1 and J usage is TRBJ2-3; 8 nucleotides line up with TRBD2. Source material: peripheral blood. CDR3 region: CASSEIEYGGADTQYF. The CDR3 nucleotides read TGTGCCAGCAGTGAAATCGAGTACGGGGGGGCAGATACGCAGTATTTT.